The 24 T cell receptor beta chains in this list originate from one sample, sequenced in a study of blood T cell repertoires in COVID-19. Generated by immunoSEQ multiplex PCR, the TCRdb table keeps only in-frame clones and is missing some. Among about 440,000 clones listed, less than 95% were seen once. Material: PBMCs or T cells enriched from blood (not recorded which). The receptors come from a man in his late teens or twenties who had recovered from COVID-19.

The rearrangement joins TRBV28 to TRBJ2-1; TRBD2 agrees at 8 bases. The CDR3 is 18 residues long. In germline, CDR1 is MDHEN, CDR2 SYDVKM. Losses at the gene ends were 4 bases for V and 9 bases for J; bases not matched to a gene: 20. The CDR3 DNA reads as TGTGCCAGCAGTTCACAATCCCGTGGAAGCGGGAGTAAGGGTGAGCAGTTCTTC. Translated, it gives CASSSQSRGSGSKGEQFF.

This chain links TRBV12-5 with TRBJ2-5; D is unresolved. CDR3 length equals 13 residues. The germline gives CDR1 LGHNT, CDR2 FRNRAP. The V gene lost 4 bases and the J gene lost 5 bases, with 11 bases spanning the gap. The CDR3 sequence is CASGSEMRETQYF. The CDR3, as DNA: TGTGCTAGTGGTTCCGAGATGCGCGAGACCCAGTACTTC.

V gene TRBV2 combines with J gene TRBJ1-1; 9 nucleotides line up with TRBD1. V dropped 6 bases and J dropped 0; count of bases not matched to a gene: 5. Germline V CDR1 and CDR2: SNHLY, FYNNEI. This CDR3 is built from 15 residues. The CDR3 coding sequence is TGTGCCAGCAGGGGACAGGGCGTCATGAACACTGAAGCTTTCTTT. The encoded protein is CASRGQGVMNTEAFF.

The chain is built from TRBV14 and TRBJ1-4; 8 bases are shared with TRBD1. Germline V gene lookup returns CDR1 SGHDN and CDR2 FVKESK. The V segment lost 1 base and the J segment 3 bases; nucleotides outside the gene matches: 1. This CDR3 has 15 residues. This CDR3 is CASSQGTGSNEKLFF. CDR3 nucleotides: TGTGCCAGCAGCCAAGGGACAGGGTCTAATGAAAAACTGTTTTTT.

The genes are TRBV3-1 (or the pseudogene TRBV3-2) and TRBJ1-5; TRBD1 agrees at 7 bases. V shed 3 bases and J 0 bases; nucleotides not matched to a gene: 2. Germline V CDR1 and CDR2: LGHDT, YNNKEL (reference sequence). The CDR3 is 15 residues long. The CDR3 reads CASSQDRFSNQPQHF. The CDR3 coding sequence is TGTGCCAGCAGCCAGGACAGGTTTAGCAATCAGCCCCAGCATTTT.

The chain employs TRBV5-1 and TRBJ1-2; TRBD1 matches 7 bases. The V segment lost 7 bases and the J segment 3 bases; nucleotides outside the gene matches: 3. Germline loops: CDR1 SGHRS, CDR2 YFSETQ. The CDR3 loop spans 12 amino acids. The CDR3 nucleotides are TGCGCCAGCGCCGGACAGGACTATGGCTACACCTTC. This sequence encodes CASAGQDYGYTF.

This clone was seen just once. The chain is built from TRBV6-4 and TRBJ1-2; TRBD1 agrees at 10 bases. The CDR3 is 14 amino acids. The V segment lost 5 bases and the J segment 3 bases; nucleotides outside the gene matches: 3. CDR1 and CDR2 (germline): MRHNA, SNTAGT. CDR3 sequence (DNA): TGTGCCAGCAGTCAGACAGGGGGCTACTATGGCTACACCTTC. Its translation: CASSQTGGYYGYTF.

The V gene is TRBV7-9, the J gene TRBJ1-1; no clear D gene. Trimming cost V 7 bases and J 4 bases, with 13 bases left between them. The CDR3 is 13 amino acids. Germline V lookup: CDR1 SEHNR, CDR2 FQNEAQ (reference sequence). CDR3 residues: CASTQPPGTEAFF. CDR3 nucleotides: TGTGCCAGCACCCAACCCCCCGGCACTGAAGCTTTCTTT.

V usage is TRBV7-2 and J usage is TRBJ2-7, with D perhaps TRBD1 (5 bases). The V end lost 5 bases, the J end lost 4 bases, and 15 bases lay between the germline ends. CDR3 length: 14 residues. CDR1 is SGHTA and CDR2 is FQGNSA in the germline V gene. Written as DNA, the CDR3 is TGTGCCAGCAGCCCCTTAGGGGCTGGTTACGAGCAGTACTTC. Residues: CASSPLGAGYEQYF.

V and J are TRBV5-1 and TRBJ1-1; 8 bases align to TRBD1. Germline-derived CDR1 and CDR2 are SGHRS and YFSETQ. This CDR3 region has 15 residues. V lost 4 bases and J lost 1; bases outside the gene matches: 6. CDR3 sequence (DNA): TGCGCCAGCAGCATAAGGGACAGGAAGAACACTGAAGCTTTCTTT. This gives the protein CASSIRDRKNTEAFF. Complete variable domain (other parts from reference TRBV5-1 and TRBJ1-1): KAGVTQTPRYLIKTRGQQVTLSCSPISGHRSVSWYQQTPGQGLQFLFEYFSETQRNKGNFPGRFSGRQFSNSRSEMNVSTLELGDSALYLCASSIRDRKNTEAFFGQGTRLTVV.

The chain has TRBV6-1 and TRBJ1-1; D remains ambiguous. Germline V lookup: CDR1 MNHNS, CDR2 SASEGT. There are 11 residues in the CDR3. Deletions cut 3 bases from V and 5 bases from J, with 4 bases between. The CDR3 sequence: CASSDRTEAFF. The CDR3 DNA reads TGTGCCAGCAGTGACAGAACTGAAGCTTTCTTT.

The chain has TRBV27 and TRBJ2-7; 10 positions agree with TRBD2. After removal of 5 bases from V and 6 bases from J, the junction contained 4 bases not matched to a gene. The CDR3 is 13 amino acids. Germline V gene sequence: CDR1 MNHEY, CDR2 SMNVEV (reference sequence). The CDR3: CASSRGLASEQYF. CDR3 nucleotides: TGTGCCAGCAGTCGGGGACTAGCGAGCGAGCAGTACTTC.

The J gene is TRBJ1-2, the V gene TRBV5-1; D not certain. The germline CDR1 and CDR2 sequences are SGHRS and YFSETQ. The CDR3 extends over 15 amino acids. Trimming removed 2 bases at V and 0 bases at J, with 11 bases between. The CDR3 DNA follows: TGCGCCAGCAGCTTTGGCTCAGGTTCTAACTATGGCTACACCTTC. Translated, it gives CASSFGSGSNYGYTF.

The gene calls are TRBV28 and TRBJ1-1; D might be TRBD1 (6 bases). CDR1 is MDHEN and CDR2 is SYDVKM in the germline V gene. The germline V and J ends were trimmed by 6 bases and 7 bases, with 12 bases remaining between them. The CDR3 loop spans 12 amino acids. CDR3 loop: CASRITGLEAFF. The CDR3 DNA is TGTGCCAGCAGAATCACAGGGCTTGAAGCTTTCTTT.

A single count supports this clone. V is TRBV5-1 and J is TRBJ1-6; 8 bases line up with TRBD1. Germline values: CDR1 SGHRS, CDR2 YFSETQ. J lost 11 bases, V lost 0 bases, and 4 bases had no gene match. The CDR3 totals 14 residues. CDR3 nucleotide sequence: TGCGCCAGCAGCTTGGAACAGGGGGAGGCACCCCTCCACTTT. The encoded protein is CASSLEQGEAPLHF.

The chain employs TRBV28 and TRBJ1-1; D might be TRBD1 (5 bases). CDR1 is MDHEN and CDR2 is SYDVKM in the germline V gene. The V end lost 3 bases, the J end lost 6 bases, and 20 bases lay between the germline ends. The CDR3 is 16 amino acids. This CDR3 is CASSFSLGQGGSEAFF. CDR3 sequence (DNA): TGTGCCAGCAGTTTTTCGTTGGGTCAGGGAGGGTCTGAAGCTTTCTTT.

The rearrangement links TRBV18 to TRBJ2-7, with D tentatively TRBD1 (6 bases). The CDR3 sequence is 15 residues long. Germline V gene lookup returns CDR1 KGHSH and CDR2 LQKENI. V dropped 1 base and J dropped 0 bases, with 10 bases sitting between them. CDR3 sequence: CASSPRRDTSYEQYF. CDR3 in DNA: TGTGCCAGCTCACCACGCCGGGACACCTCCTACGAGCAGTACTTC.

The rearrangement uses TRBV19 and TRBJ1-3; a weak D match, TRBD1 (5 bases). The CDR3 runs 16 residues. The germline V gene has CDR1 LNHDA and CDR2 SQIVND (reference sequence). V dropped 5 bases and J dropped 5 bases, with 19 bases sitting between them. DNA for the CDR3: TGTGCCAGTAGTCGAATTACAGGTGGAAGCAGAAACACCATATATTTT. Encoded protein: CASSRITGGSRNTIYF.

The chain links TRBV6-5 to TRBJ1-2; D is possibly TRBD1 (6 bases). Trimming pared 4 bases from V and 2 bases from J, leaving 14 bases between. CDR3 size: 15 residues. Germline V gene lookup returns CDR1 MNHEY and CDR2 SVGAGI. CDR3: CASSSPGGGNYGYTF. CDR3 DNA: TGTGCCAGCAGTTCTCCGGGAGGGGGGAACTATGGCTACACCTTC.

This sequence joins TRBV15 and TRBJ1-1, with a weak D call TRBD1 (6 bases). The CDR3 runs to 15 residues. V gave up 5 bases and J gave up 6 bases, with 19 bases separating them. Germline CDR1 LNHNV, CDR2 YYDKDF (reference sequence). CDR3 sequence: CATSREGGRMAEAFF. CDR3 bases: TGTGCCACCAGCCGGGAGGGGGGGCGCATGGCTGAAGCTTTCTTT.

This clone was seen only once. The V gene is TRBV5-1, the J gene TRBJ1-4; D is undetermined. The CDR3 contains 14 residues. The germline CDR1 and CDR2 sequences are SGHRS and YFSETQ. V was clipped by 4 bases and J by 2 bases, with 9 bases between them. The CDR3 protein is CASSNGGTNEKLFF. DNA of the CDR3: TGCGCCAGCAGCAACGGCGGGACTAATGAAAAACTGTTTTTT.

This clone showed up just a few times. CDR3 sequence (DNA): TGTGCCAGCAGCGGGATCCTGGGGATCAACTATGGCTACACCTTC. Encoded protein: CASSGILGINYGYTF. The rearrangement uses TRBV6-5 and TRBJ1-2; D not certain. This CDR3 is built from 15 residues. The ends were cut back, 6 bases at V and 2 bases at J, with 16 bases in the middle. CDR1 and CDR2 from the germline V gene are MNHEY and SVGAGI.

The chain carries TRBV6-5 and TRBJ2-7; D is possibly TRBD1 (6 bases). From germline, CDR1 is MNHEY and CDR2 SVGAGI. CDR3 length: 15 residues. V lost 6 bases and J lost 3, with 18 bases in between. The CDR3 region has the DNA TGTGCCAGCAGCCCCCAGGAAGTAGGGGGCTACGAGCAGTACTTC. Its protein product is CASSPQEVGGYEQYF.

The chain carries TRBV7-6 and TRBJ1-1, with TRBD1 matching 9 bases. Unmatched junction bases numbered 7, after V lost 4 bases and J lost 4 bases. This CDR3 has 15 residues. CDR1 is SGHVS, CDR2 FNYEAQ, per germline. The CDR3 DNA reads TGTGCCAGCAGCTGGGGGGACAGGGTTCGCACTGAAGCTTTCTTT. Protein product: CASSWGDRVRTEAFF.